The 28 T cell receptor beta chains presented below share a single source sample, sequenced in a study of Ad26.COV2.S vaccination and SARS-CoV-2 variants. The treatment is: about 20 received Ad26.COV2.S at low or high dose, single or two shots; 5 received placebo; per-sample allocation not given. Repertoires come from day 63 after the first vaccine or placebo injection. Data came from immunoSEQ multiplex PCR; TCRdb stores just in-frame clones and leaves some out. The repertoire holds 430,000 or so clones, with 85% to 90% as singletons. The material was peripheral blood, obtained in a trial of Ad26.COV2.S vaccine versus placebo. These receptors all come from a person aged 18-60 years who received the Ad26.COV2.S COVID-19 vaccine or a placebo.

This clone was seen once. V gene TRBV5-6 combines with J gene TRBJ1-2, with 7 bases matching TRBD1. J lost 2 bases, V lost 2 bases, and 3 bases had no gene match. CDR1 SGHDT and CDR2 YYEEEE come from the germline V gene. The CDR3 runs to 14 residues. The DNA for the CDR3 is TGTGCCAGCAGCTTCGGGACAGCAAACTATGGCTACACCTTC. This sequence encodes CASSFGTANYGYTF.

This sequence joins TRBV12-2 and TRBJ2-5. TRBV12-2 represents a pseudogene. The length of the CDR3 is 12 residues. For the CDR3, the DNA is TGTGCAAGTCGCCTCAGGGTGGGGGCCCAGTACTTC. As protein: CASRLRVGAQYF.

The rearrangement joins TRBV27 to TRBJ1-4; tentative D call: TRBD1 (5 bases). V dropped 6 bases and J dropped 0 bases, with 17 bases sitting between them. CDR3 length: 17 amino acids. Germline lookup yields CDR1 MNHEY and CDR2 SMNVEV (reference sequence). CDR3 nucleotide sequence: TGTGCCAGCAGGGTACTTGGACAACATGCAACTAATGAAAAACTGTTTTTT. Its translation: CASRVLGQHATNEKLFF.

V usage is TRBV27 and J usage is TRBJ1-1, with TRBD1 as a possible D gene (5 bases). Per the germline V gene, CDR1 is MNHEY and CDR2 is SMNVEV (reference sequence). V gave up 3 bases and J gave up 5 bases, with 10 bases separating them. The CDR3 consists of 13 residues. Here the CDR3 reads CASSFAGRTEAFF. The CDR3 bases are TGTGCCAGCAGTTTCGCAGGGAGGACTGAAGCTTTCTTT.

The rearrangement joins TRBV24-1 to TRBJ2-6, with no clear D. Germline V gives CDR1 KGHDR, CDR2 SFDVKD. V dropped 4 bases and J dropped 0 bases, with 9 bases sitting between them. The CDR3 contains 16 residues. The CDR3 sequence is CATSDRPSSGANVLTF. CDR3 DNA sequence: TGTGCCACCAGTGACCGTCCCAGCTCTGGGGCCAACGTCCTGACTTTC.

This clone appeared a few times. The chain links TRBV29-1 to TRBJ2-7, with D uncertain. The CDR3 runs 12 residues. V lost 1 base, J lost 2 bases, and 6 bases lay in between. Germline V CDR1 and CDR2: SQVTM, ANQGSEA. In DNA form, the CDR3 reads TGCAGCGTTGAAGGAGAGGCCTACGAGCAGTACTTC. It codes for CSVEGEAYEQYF.

This clone is a singleton in its sample. The genes are TRBV3-1 (or the pseudogene TRBV3-2) and TRBJ1-1; 7 bases match TRBD1. Germline V gene sequence: CDR1 LGHDT, CDR2 YNNKEL (reference sequence). The CDR3 spans 14 residues. V was clipped by 4 bases and J by 0 bases; unmatched bases: 2. The CDR3 is CASSLGTVNTEAFF. In DNA form, the CDR3 reads TGTGCCAGCAGCCTCGGGACAGTGAACACTGAAGCTTTCTTT.

This clone occurred once. The chain recombines TRBV6-5 with TRBJ2-2; D is unresolved. Germline loops: CDR1 MNHEY, CDR2 SVGAGI. Trimming removed 0 bases from V and 5 bases from J, with 4 bases in between. The CDR3 spans 13 residues. CDR3 loop: CASSYSGTGELFF. The CDR3 nucleotides are TGTGCCAGCAGTTACTCAGGGACCGGGGAGCTGTTTTTT.

This rearrangement joins TRBV6-5 to TRBJ1-4; possibly TRBD1 for D (6 bases). Per the germline V gene, CDR1 is MNHEY and CDR2 is SVGAGI. The CDR3 loop spans 14 amino acids. V shed 4 bases and J shed 6 bases, with 12 bases lying between them. The CDR3 here is CASSSGTWDEKLFF. In nucleotides, the CDR3 is TGTGCCAGCAGTTCCGGGACATGGGATGAAAAACTGTTTTTT.

The chain carries TRBV4-1 and TRBJ2-1, with unresolved D. The germline V and J ends were trimmed by 4 bases and 10 bases, with 14 bases remaining between them. Germline loops: CDR1 MGHRA, CDR2 YSYEKL. The CDR3 has 13 residues. The CDR3 bases are TGCGCCAGCAGCCGAAGCCCCGTAGAGGAGCAGTTCTTC. Protein product: CASSRSPVEEQFF.

V is TRBV2 and J is TRBJ2-1; the match to TRBD2 covers 8 bases. Germline V lookup: CDR1 SNHLY, CDR2 FYNNEI. Trimming at V came to 9 bases and at J to 0 bases, leaving 1 base not matched to a gene. This CDR3 region has 13 residues. This CDR3 is CARGLDSYNEQFF. For the CDR3, the DNA is TGTGCCAGGGGACTAGACTCCTACAATGAGCAGTTCTTC.

V gene TRBV6-5 combines with J gene TRBJ2-7; D possibly corresponds to TRBD1 (6 bases). Trimming pared 0 bases from V and 4 bases from J, leaving 10 bases between. The CDR3 spans 14 residues. Germline assignment: CDR1 MNHEY and CDR2 SVGAGI. The CDR3, as DNA: TGTGCCAGCAGTTACTCAATACAGGGTTACGAGCAGTACTTC. Its translation: CASSYSIQGYEQYF.

This sequence joins TRBV6-2 or TRBV6-3 and TRBJ2-7; no reliable D call. This CDR3 has 11 residues. Germline-derived CDR1 and CDR2 are MNHEY and SVGEGT. Trimming cost V 2 bases and J 2 bases, with 1 base left between them. The CDR3 coding sequence is TGTGCCAGCAGTTACGCCTACGAGCAGTACTTC. It encodes CASSYAYEQYF.

The J gene is TRBJ2-1, the V gene TRBV4-3, with TRBD2 matching over 11 bases. The germline V gene encodes CDR1 LGHNA and CDR2 YSLEER. V dropped 0 bases and J dropped 5; count of bases not matched to a gene: 9. This CDR3 spans 18 amino acids. The chain's CDR3 is CASSQEPFSGGADNEQFF. CDR3 bases: TGCGCCAGCAGCCAAGAACCCTTTAGCGGGGGGGCAGACAATGAGCAGTTCTTC.

The CDR3: CASSPGGAGGDTQYF. The CDR3 DNA follows: TGTGCCAGCAGCCCCGGTGGGGCGGGGGGAGATACGCAGTATTTT. The chain has TRBV3-1 (or the pseudogene TRBV3-2) and TRBJ2-3; TRBD2 agrees at 8 bases. The CDR3 totals 15 residues. With V trimmed by 4 bases and J by 5 bases, 8 bases remained unmatched. Germline loops: CDR1 LGHDT, CDR2 YNNKEL (reference sequence).

The chain combines TRBV14 with TRBJ2-5; 8 nucleotides align to TRBD2. Germline lookup yields CDR1 SGHDN and CDR2 FVKESK. The CDR3 contains 15 residues. With V trimmed by 3 bases and J by 1 base, 4 bases remained unmatched. The CDR3 loop reads CASSQLAGPQETQYF. CDR3 in DNA: TGTGCCAGCAGCCAGTTAGCGGGACCCCAAGAGACCCAGTACTTC.

The chain recombines TRBV19 with TRBJ1-1; no firm D call. The CDR3 is 13 amino acids. Trimming removed 9 bases from V and 0 bases from J, with 11 bases in between. From germline, CDR1 is LNHDA and CDR2 SQIVND (reference sequence). The CDR3 nucleotides read TGTGCCAGCCGAAAACACATGAACACTGAAGCTTTCTTT. This encodes CASRKHMNTEAFF.

The V gene is TRBV27, the J gene TRBJ2-7; D uncertain. The V and J ends lost 1 base and 6 bases respectively, with 13 bases between them. From germline, CDR1 is MNHEY and CDR2 SMNVEV (reference sequence). CDR3 length equals 14 residues. CDR3 loop: CASSLYSGTGEQYV. CDR3 DNA sequence: TGTGCCAGCAGTTTATATTCGGGTACTGGCGAGCAGTACGTC.

This chain links TRBV6-5 with TRBJ2-3; D possibly matches TRBD1 or TRBD2 (6 bases each). In germline, CDR1 is MNHEY, CDR2 SVGAGI. CDR3 size: 14 residues. Between the trimmed V and J ends, which lost 8 bases and 2 bases, there was a span of 14 bases. The CDR3 coding sequence is TGTGCCAGCTATTCGGGGGACACCACAGATACGCAGTATTTT. It specifies CASYSGDTTDTQYF.

The chain recombines TRBV7-3 with TRBJ2-3; perhaps D is TRBD1 or TRBD2 (6 bases each). The CDR3 contains 15 residues. V shed 0 bases and J shed 4 bases, with 11 bases lying between them. Germline CDR1 reads SGHTA; CDR2 reads FQGTGA. CDR3 residues: CASSLTGGGADTQYF. In DNA form, the CDR3 reads TGTGCCAGCAGCTTAACGGGGGGCGGAGCAGATACGCAGTATTTT.

V is TRBV13 and J is TRBJ1-1, with unresolved D. The length of the CDR3 is 13 residues. Germline assignment: CDR1 PRHDT and CDR2 FYEKMQ (reference sequence). Trimming cost V 11 bases and J 1 base, with 14 bases left between them. CDR3 sequence (DNA): TGTGCCTCCCGGGAACACCCGAACACTGAAGCTTTCTTT. It is translated as CASREHPNTEAFF.

In regard to this clone: This sample also contains other DNA sequences that code for the same CDR3. The chain carries TRBV5-1 and TRBJ1-5; no clear D. From germline, CDR1 is SGHRS and CDR2 YFSETQ. The V gene lost 1 base and the J gene lost 4 bases, with 6 bases spanning the gap. This CDR3 spans 13 amino acids. CDR3: CASSLSPNQPQHF. In nucleotides, the CDR3 is TGCGCCAGCAGCTTGTCTCCTAATCAGCCCCAGCATTTT.

The CDR3 region is CASSRLPGLYNEQFF. The CDR3 nucleotides are TGTGCCAGCAGCCGTCTCCCGGGCCTCTACAATGAGCAGTTCTTC. The chain has TRBV4-2 and TRBJ2-1; unclear D gene. Between the trimmed V and J ends, which lost 4 bases and 3 bases, there was a span of 13 bases. CDR3 length equals 15 residues. Looked up from germline, CDR1 is LGHNA and CDR2 is YNFKEQ.

The chain uses TRBV7-2 and TRBJ2-7, with D possibly being TRBD2 (7 bases). Germline-derived CDR1 and CDR2 are SGHTA and FQGNSA. The CDR3 contains 15 residues. Trimming took off 0 bases at V and 2 bases at J, with 11 bases between the two ends. The CDR3 coding sequence is TGTGCCAGCAGCTTAGCGGGGGGGACAACCTACGAGCAGTACTTC. This codes for CASSLAGGTTYEQYF.

The chain uses TRBV11-3 and TRBJ2-1; D is perhaps TRBD2 (5 bases). The V gene lost 8 bases and the J gene lost 8 bases, with 22 bases spanning the gap. CDR1 is SGHNT and CDR2 is YENEEA in the germline V gene. The CDR3 covers 15 residues. CDR3 protein: CASQTGFGRGDEQFF. The CDR3 DNA sequence: TGTGCCAGCCAGACCGGGTTTGGGAGAGGTGATGAGCAGTTCTTC.

J is TRBJ1-5 and V is TRBV9; TRBD1 might be the D (5 bases). V dropped 3 bases and J dropped 3 bases, with 13 bases sitting between them. The CDR3 extends over 15 amino acids. The germline V gene encodes CDR1 SGDLS and CDR2 YYNGEE. CDR3 sequence: CASSGPGQYNQPQHF. Written as DNA, the CDR3 is TGTGCCAGCAGCGGCCCAGGGCAGTACAATCAGCCCCAGCATTTT.

V and J are TRBV18 and TRBJ2-2; D is possibly TRBD2 (5 bases). The CDR3 runs to 15 residues. From germline, CDR1 is KGHSH and CDR2 LQKENI. Trimming took 3 bases from V and 9 from J, leaving 17 bases between them. The CDR3 DNA sequence: TGTGCCAGCTCACCGGACGTTTTCGAGGGCCGGGAGCTGTTTTTT. Amino acid sequence: CASSPDVFEGRELFF.

This chain connects TRBV19 to TRBJ1-2, with 8 bases that match TRBD1. The CDR3 is made up of 16 amino acids. Per the germline V gene, CDR1 is LNHDA and CDR2 is SQIVND (reference sequence). The V segment lost 6 bases and the J segment 0 bases; nucleotides outside the gene matches: 9. CDR3 DNA: TGTGCCAGTAGATCGACAGGGGCCGAAGCTAACTATGGCTACACCTTC. Translating it yields CASRSTGAEANYGYTF. Looking up the rest from reference TRBV19 and TRBJ1-2 gives the full variable domain: DGGITQSPKYLFRKEGQNVTLSCEQNLNHDAMYWYRQDPGQGLRLIYYSQIVNDFQKGDIAEGYSVSREKKESFPLTVTSAQKNPTAFYLCASRSTGAEANYGYTFGSGTRLTVV.